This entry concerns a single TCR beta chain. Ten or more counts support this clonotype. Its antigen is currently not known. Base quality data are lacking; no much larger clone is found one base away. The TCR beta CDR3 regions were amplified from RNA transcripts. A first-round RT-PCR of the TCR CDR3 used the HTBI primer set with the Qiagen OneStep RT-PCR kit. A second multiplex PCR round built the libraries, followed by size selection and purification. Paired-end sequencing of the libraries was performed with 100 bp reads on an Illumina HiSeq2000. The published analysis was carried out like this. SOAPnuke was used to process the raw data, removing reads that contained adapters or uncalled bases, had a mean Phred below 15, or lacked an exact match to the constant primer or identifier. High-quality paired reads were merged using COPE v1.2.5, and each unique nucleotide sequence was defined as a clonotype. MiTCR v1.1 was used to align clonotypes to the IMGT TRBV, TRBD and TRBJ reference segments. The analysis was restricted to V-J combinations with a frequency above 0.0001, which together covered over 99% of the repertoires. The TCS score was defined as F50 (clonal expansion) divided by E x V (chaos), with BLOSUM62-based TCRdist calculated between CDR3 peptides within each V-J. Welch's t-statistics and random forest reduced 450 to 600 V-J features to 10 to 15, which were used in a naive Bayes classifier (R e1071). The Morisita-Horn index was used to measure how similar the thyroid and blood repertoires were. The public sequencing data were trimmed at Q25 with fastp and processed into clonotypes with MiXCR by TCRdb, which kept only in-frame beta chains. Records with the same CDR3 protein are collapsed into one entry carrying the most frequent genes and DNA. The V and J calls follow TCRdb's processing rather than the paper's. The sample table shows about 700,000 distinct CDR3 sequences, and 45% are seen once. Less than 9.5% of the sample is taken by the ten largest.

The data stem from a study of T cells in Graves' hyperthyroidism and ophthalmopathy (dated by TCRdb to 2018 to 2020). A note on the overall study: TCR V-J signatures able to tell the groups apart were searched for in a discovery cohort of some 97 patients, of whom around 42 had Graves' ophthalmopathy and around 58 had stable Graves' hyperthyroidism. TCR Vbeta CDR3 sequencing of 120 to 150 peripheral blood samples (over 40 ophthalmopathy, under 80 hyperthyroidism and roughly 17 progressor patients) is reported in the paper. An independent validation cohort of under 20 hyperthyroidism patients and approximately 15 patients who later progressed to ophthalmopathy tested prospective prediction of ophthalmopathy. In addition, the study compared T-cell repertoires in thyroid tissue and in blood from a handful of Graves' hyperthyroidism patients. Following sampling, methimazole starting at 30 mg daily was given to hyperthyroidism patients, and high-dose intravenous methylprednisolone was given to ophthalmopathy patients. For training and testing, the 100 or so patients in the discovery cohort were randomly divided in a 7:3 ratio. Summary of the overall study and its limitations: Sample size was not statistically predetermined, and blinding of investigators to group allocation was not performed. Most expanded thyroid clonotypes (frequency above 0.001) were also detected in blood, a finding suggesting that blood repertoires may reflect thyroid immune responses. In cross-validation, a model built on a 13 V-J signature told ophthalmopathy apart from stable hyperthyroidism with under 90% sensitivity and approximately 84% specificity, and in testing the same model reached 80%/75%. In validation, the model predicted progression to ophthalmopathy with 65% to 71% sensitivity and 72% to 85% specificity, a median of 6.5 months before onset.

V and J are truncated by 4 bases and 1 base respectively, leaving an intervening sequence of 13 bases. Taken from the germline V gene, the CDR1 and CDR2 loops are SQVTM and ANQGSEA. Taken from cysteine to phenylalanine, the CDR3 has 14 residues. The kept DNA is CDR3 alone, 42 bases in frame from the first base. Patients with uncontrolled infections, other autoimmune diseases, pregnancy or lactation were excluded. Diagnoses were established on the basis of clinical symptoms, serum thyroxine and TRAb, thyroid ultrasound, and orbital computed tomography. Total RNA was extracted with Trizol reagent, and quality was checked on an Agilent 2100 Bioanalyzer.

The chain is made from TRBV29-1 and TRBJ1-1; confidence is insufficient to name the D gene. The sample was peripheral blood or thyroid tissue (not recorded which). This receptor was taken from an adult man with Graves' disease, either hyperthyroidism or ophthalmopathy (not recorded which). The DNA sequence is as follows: TGCAGCGTTGCTGGTCCCAGAGAGAACACTGAAGCTTTCTTT. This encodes CSVAGPRENTEAFF.